A selection of T cell receptor beta chains follows, all from one sample in a study of T cell responses to AZD1222 COVID-19 vaccine. Method: immunoSEQ multiplex PCR; TCRdb's copy keeps in-frame clones and lacks some. The data show 120,000 or so clones, 84% seen once. This specimen consisted of peripheral blood, obtained 28 days after the second AZD1222 dose. All receptors derive from an adult who received the AZD1222 COVID-19 vaccine. Both conserved end residues are part of each CDR3. The D gene is left open where the match is weak. Rows give clone size only sometimes, using once, few, many, or a class for an expanded clone.

TRBD1	15	few	TRBV4-3	TRBJ1-1	CASSQGGTGNTEAFF	TGCGCCAGCAGCCAAGGAGGGACAGGGAACACTGAAGCTTTCTTT
TRBD2	15	few	TRBV7-9	TRBJ2-3	CASSRGGPIVDTQYF	TGTGCCAGCAGCCGCGGGGGGCCGATTGTGGATACGCAGTATTTT
.	12	.	TRBV19	TRBJ1-5	CASSKEGQPQHF	TGTGCCAGTAGTAAAGAGGGCCAGCCCCAGCATTTT
TRBD1	16	.	TRBV6-2/TRBV6-3	TRBJ2-2	CASSHPSRGRTGELFF	TGTGCCAGCAGCCACCCTTCCAGGGGGCGGACCGGGGAGCTGTTTTTT
.	12	.	TRBV3-1/TRBV3-2	TRBJ1-2	CASSLGENGYTF	TGTGCCAGCAGCCTGGGGGAGAATGGCTACACCTTC
.	15	few	TRBV19	TRBJ2-7	CASSIERARDYEQYF	TGTGCCAGTAGTATAGAGAGGGCCAGAGATTACGAGCAGTACTTC
.	15	.	TRBV6-6	TRBJ2-7	CASRPGAMSSYEQYF	TGTGCCAGCAGGCCGGGGGCGATGAGCTCCTACGAGCAGTACTTC
.	15	.	TRBV28	TRBJ1-1	CASSFGVWWAREAFF	TGTGCCAGCAGTTTCGGGGTCTGGTGGGCTCGGGAGGCTTTCTTT
.	17	.	TRBV28	TRBJ1-5	CASSLATGPTGNQPQHF	TGTGCCAGCAGCTTGGCGACAGGCCCGACGGGCAATCAGCCCCAGCATTTT
TRBD1	14	.	TRBV29-1	TRBJ2-2	CSARTGVFSGELFF	TGCAGCGCACGGACAGGGGTCTTTAGCGGGGAGCTGTTTTTT
.	14	once	TRBV19	TRBJ2-7	CASRPQGPGDEQYF	TGTGCCAGTAGACCACAGGGCCCTGGGGACGAGCAGTACTTC
.	15	.	TRBV4-2	TRBJ2-7	CASSQEGQTGVEQYF	TGTGCCAGCAGCCAAGAAGGGCAGACGGGTGTCGAGCAGTACTTC
TRBD2	17	.	TRBV9	TRBJ2-7	CASSVGTSGGARGEQYF	TGTGCCAGCAGCGTGGGGACTAGCGGGGGAGCAAGGGGCGAGCAGTACTTC
TRBD1	14	.	TRBV4-1	TRBJ1-6	CASSLDRVNSPLHF	TGCGCCAGCAGCCTGGACAGGGTTAATTCACCCCTCCACTTT
TRBD1	16	.	TRBV18	TRBJ1-1	CASSRPSGTGSTEAFF	TGTGCCAGCTCACGACCATCCGGGACAGGTTCCACTGAAGCTTTCTTT
.	14	.	TRBV7-8	TRBJ1-2	CASSLSEFYYGYTF	TGTGCCAGCAGCTTATCGGAATTTTACTATGGCTACACCTTC
.	12	.	TRBV28	TRBJ1-2	CASSSLQGENTF	TGTGCCAGCAGTAGCCTACAGGGAGAAAACACCTTC
.	16	.	TRBV7-2	TRBJ2-6	CASSLGDSSRANVLTF	TGTGCCAGCAGCTTAGGCGACAGCTCCAGGGCCAACGTCCTGACTTTC
TRBD1	20	.	TRBV5-1	TRBJ1-2	CASRILEMGQGARRPNGYTF	TGCGCCAGCAGGATCTTAGAAATGGGCCAGGGGGCCAGGAGGCCAAATGGCTACACCTTC
TRBD2	16	few	TRBV4-3	TRBJ2-3	CASSQDSAGEADTQYF	TGCGCCAGCAGCCAAGACTCAGCGGGGGAGGCCGATACGCAGTATTTT
TRBD2	13	.	TRBV6-5	TRBJ2-1	CASRTGLAGGQFF	TGTGCCAGCAGGACAGGACTAGCGGGGGGCCAGTTCTTC
.	14	.	TRBV19	TRBJ2-7	CASSTPGQAYEQYF	TGTGCCAGTAGTACGCCCGGACAAGCCTACGAGCAGTACTTC
.	16	.	TRBV9	TRBJ2-3	CASSPRWGSETDTQYF	TGTGCCAGCAGCCCTAGGTGGGGGTCTGAGACAGATACGCAGTATTTT
.	15	.	TRBV11-2	TRBJ1-1	CASSFRSRAHTEAFF	TGTGCCAGCAGTTTTAGATCACGGGCACACACTGAAGCTTTCTTT
.	15	once	TRBV9	TRBJ2-2	CASSVAGRNTGELFF	TGTGCCAGCAGCGTAGCCGGACGAAACACCGGGGAGCTGTTTTTT
TRBD2	13	.	TRBV2	TRBJ2-2	CASLPGGAGELFF	TGTGCCAGCCTTCCGGGAGGGGCCGGGGAGCTGTTTTTT
.	15	.	TRBV4-2	TRBJ1-1	CASSQDMGTGTEAFF	TGTGCCAGCAGCCAAGATATGGGGACGGGTACTGAAGCTTTCTTT
.	13	.	TRBV10-1	TRBJ1-5	CASSVTGHQPQHF	TGCGCCAGCAGTGTCACGGGGCATCAGCCCCAGCATTTT
.	16	.	TRBV5-1	TRBJ1-1	CASSLEGPPANTEAFF	TGCGCCAGCAGCTTGGAAGGGCCGCCCGCCAACACTGAAGCTTTCTTT
.	14	few	TRBV6-5	TRBJ1-5	CASRTGMGNQPQHF	TGTGCCAGCAGGACAGGTATGGGCAATCAGCCCCAGCATTTT
.	10	.	TRBV24-1	TRBJ2-1	CATSDGEQFF	TGTGCCACCAGTGATGGTGAGCAGTTCTTC
.	12	.	TRBV25-1	TRBJ1-2	CASSEGSLGYTF	TGTGCCAGCAGTGAAGGCAGCCTGGGCTACACCTTC
TRBD1	12	.	TRBV5-5	TRBJ2-7	CASSYGTDEQYF	TGTGCCAGCAGCTACGGGACAGACGAGCAGTACTTC
.	15	.	TRBV9	TRBJ2-1	CASSVVPLRDNEQFF	TGTGCCAGCAGCGTAGTCCCCCTTAGAGATAATGAGCAGTTCTTC
TRBD1	12	.	TRBV12-3/TRBV12-4	TRBJ1-2	CASKQGNYGYTF	TGTGCCAGCAAACAGGGGAACTATGGCTACACCTTC
.	13	.	TRBV2	TRBJ1-1	CASSEERDTKAFF	TGTGCCAGCAGTGAAGAACGCGATACTAAAGCTTTCTTT
TRBD1	15	.	TRBV4-3	TRBJ2-7	CASSPAGTGRLEQYF	TGCGCCAGCAGCCCAGCCGGGACAGGGCGCCTCGAGCAGTACTTC
TRBD2	16	.	TRBV5-4	TRBJ2-5	CASSPAPAGGLETQYF	TGTGCCAGCAGCCCAGCCCCAGCGGGGGGGCTAGAGACCCAGTACTTC
TRBD1	17	.	TRBV27	TRBJ2-1	CASQPDRGGSSYNEQFF	TGTGCCAGCCAACCAGACAGGGGGGGAAGCTCCTACAATGAGCAGTTCTTC
.	12	.	TRBV7-3	TRBJ2-1	CASSNKGDEQFF	TGTGCCAGCAGCAATAAGGGGGATGAGCAGTTCTTC
TRBD1	13	once	TRBV28	TRBJ2-7	CASSGGALYEQYF	TGTGCCAGTTCAGGGGGCGCCTTGTACGAGCAGTACTTC
TRBD1	14	.	TRBV5-8	TRBJ2-1	CASNSGTGGSEQFF	TGTGCCAGCAACTCCGGGACAGGGGGGAGTGAGCAGTTCTTC
.	13	.	TRBV9	TRBJ2-2	CASSVPNTGELFF	TGTGCCAGCAGCGTCCCGAACACCGGGGAGCTGTTTTTT
.	13	.	TRBV3-1/TRBV3-2	TRBJ2-2	CASSPRGTGELFF	TGTGCCAGCAGCCCCCGGGGAACCGGGGAGCTGTTTTTT
.	12	.	TRBV28	TRBJ1-6	CASTGRYSPLHF	TGTGCCAGTACAGGGCGATATTCACCCCTCCACTTT
.	12	.	TRBV6-2/TRBV6-3	TRBJ2-7	CASSYGVVEQYF	TGTGCCAGCAGTTATGGTGTGGTCGAGCAGTACTTC
.	14	.	TRBV7-2	TRBJ2-5	CASSVALPQGTQYF	TGTGCCAGCAGCGTGGCTCTTCCCCAGGGGACCCAGTACTTC
.	13	.	TRBV2	TRBJ1-4	CASTSGPGEKLFF	TGTGCCAGCACGTCAGGTCCAGGGGAAAAACTGTTTTTT
.	15	.	TRBV14	TRBJ1-2	CASSPLWGAHYGYTF	TGTGCCAGCAGCCCCCTTTGGGGGGCTCACTATGGCTACACCTTC
.	13	.	TRBV6-5	TRBJ1-6	CASSWQADSPLHF	TGTGCCAGCAGTTGGCAGGCCGATTCACCCCTCCACTTT
.	11	.	TRBV2	TRBJ1-1	CASSVSSRAFF	TGTGCCAGCAGTGTAAGTTCGAGAGCTTTCTTT
TRBD1	16	once	TRBV28	TRBJ2-2	CASSAGTEANTGELFF	TGTGCCAGCAGTGCCGGGACAGAGGCGAACACCGGGGAGCTGTTTTTT
.	14	.	TRBV28	TRBJ2-7	CASSLTGRPYEQYF	TGTGCCAGCAGTTTGACGGGCAGGCCTTACGAGCAGTACTTC
.	14	.	TRBV6-5	TRBJ1-2	CASSYSGAGYGYTF	TGTGCCAGCAGTTACTCAGGGGCTGGGTATGGCTACACCTTC
.	13	.	TRBV27	TRBJ1-1	CASSLRSTAEAFF	TGTGCCAGCAGCCTACGGAGCACCGCCGAGGCTTTCTTT